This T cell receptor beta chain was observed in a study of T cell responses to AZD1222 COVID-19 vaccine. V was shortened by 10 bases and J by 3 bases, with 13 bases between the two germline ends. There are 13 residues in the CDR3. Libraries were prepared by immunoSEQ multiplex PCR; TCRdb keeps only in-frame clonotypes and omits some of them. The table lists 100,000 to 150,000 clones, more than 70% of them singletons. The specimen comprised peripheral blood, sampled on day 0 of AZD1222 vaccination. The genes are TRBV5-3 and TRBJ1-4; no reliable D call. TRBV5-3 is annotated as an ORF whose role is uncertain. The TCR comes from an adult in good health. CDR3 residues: CARWPPPNEKLFF. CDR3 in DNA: TGTGCCCGATGGCCCCCCCCTAATGAAAAACTGTTTTTT.